The present T cell receptor beta chain was sequenced within a study of cytomegalovirus exposure and HLA in healthy donors. The V gene's germline CDR1 is GTSNPN and CDR2 SVGIG (reference sequence). The V gene end was trimmed by 2 bases and the J gene end by 0 bases; junction bases not matched to a gene: 3. This CDR3 is 15 amino acids long. In regard to this clone: Its specificity is unknown.

The primer mix had 60 Vbeta and 13 Jbeta primers. Method: immunoSEQ multiplex PCR; TCRdb's copy keeps in-frame clones and lacks some. The table lists about 140,000 clones, about four fifths of them singletons. Study-wide points: Follow-up analysis later connected one missense variant in DCLRE1C with trimming of TCR beta V- and J-genes.

This sequence was found in a man in his forties in good health and CMV-seropositive. The chain links TRBV30 to TRBJ1-3; 8 bases are a match to TRBD1. Sequenced material: PBMCs. This CDR3 is CAWSLGQGSGNTIYF. The CDR3 nucleotides are TGTGCCTGGAGTCTCGGACAGGGCTCTGGAAACACCATATATTTT.